This TCR beta chain was retrieved from a study of T-cell memory formation after mild COVID-19. Overall study findings and caveats: Clones which contracted sat mainly in CM and EM if CD4+, and in EMRA if CD8+. Researchers found some responding clones in pre-infection memory, a sign that cross-reactive memory joined.

Germline V gives CDR1 MGHRA, CDR2 YSYEKL. V lost 1 base, J lost 7 bases, and 11 bases lay in between. This CDR3 region has 14 residues. Comments on this clonotype: Its antigen is currently unknown.

From 5'RACE with constant-segment primers came TCR alpha and TCR beta cDNA libraries that carried sample barcodes and UMIs. TCRdb independently ran MiXCR on the 5' RACE reads; one entry per CDR3 protein. The sample has approximately 300,000 distinct CDR3 sequences; 15% to 20% are singletons. The sequenced sample was PBMCs or a T cell subset sorted from them (not recorded which). The sequence came from a man aged 18-30 years who had mild COVID-19 (a few samples of this study predate the infection). Cell type and time point are not known. This chain joins TRBV4-1 and TRBJ2-1; TRBD1 is a possible D gene (6 bases). The CDR3 spells CASSQVGQGNEQFF. The DNA of the CDR3 is TGCGCCAGCAGCCAAGTAGGCCAGGGGAATGAGCAGTTCTTC.